The T cell receptor (beta chain) described here comes from a study of glioma-infiltrating T cells. V was trimmed by 5 bases and J by 5 bases, leaving 19 bases between them. Looked up from germline, CDR1 is DFQATT and CDR2 is SNEGSKA (reference sequence). CDR3 length equals 14 residues. The iRepertoire nested amplicon-rescue multiplex PCR amplified TCR alpha and beta CDR3s from RNA. Tissue mRNA or PBMC total RNA, roughly 100-400 ng, went into one-step reverse transcription and amplification. TCRdb independently ran MiXCR on the multiplex PCR reads; one entry per CDR3 protein. The table includes around 170,000 distinct CDR3 sequences, more than 35% detected once. Notes on the study in general: Tissue and blood shared very few CDR3 sequences.

This clonotype was observed at least ten times. Its antigen remains unknown. The sequenced material came from glioma tissue, nonneoplastic brain tissue, or PBMCs (not recorded which). The rearrangement uses TRBV20-1 and TRBJ2-7; a possible D gene is TRBD2 (6 bases). The sequence was obtained from a human donor with low-grade glioma or glioblastoma, undergoing nonglioma brain surgery, or in good health (not recorded which). CDR3 sequence reads: CSAEGLGGIDEQYF. The DNA of the CDR3 is TGCAGTGCTGAGGGTCTGGGGGGAATAGACGAGCAGTACTTC.